This T cell receptor (beta chain) appears in the sequencing data of a study of T cell clonality in common variable immunodeficiency. CDR1 SGHRS and CDR2 YFSETQ come from the germline V gene. Trimming took off 0 bases at V and 9 bases at J, with 28 bases between the two ends. The CDR3 sequence is 19 residues long. Measured with immunoSEQ multiplex PCR; TCRdb has only the in-frame clones, and not every one. Recorded here are 30,000 to 40,000 clones, none singletons. Ten or more counts support this clone. The read falls 3 residues short of the CDR3 end, and the missing part is taken from the germline J gene.

The sequence was collected from a person between 18 and 69 years old in good health. The chain carries TRBV5-1 and TRBJ2-1; maybe TRBD2 (7 bases). The sequencing input was peripheral blood mononuclear cells. CDR3: CASSLVGGGPHGGAGEQFF. The sequenced part of the CDR3 DNA is TGCGCCAGCAGCTTGGTAGGGGGTGGGCCACATGGGGGGGCCGGTGAG.